The 17 T cell receptor beta chains in this list originate from one sample, sequenced in a study of blood T cell repertoires in COVID-19 (TCRdb year 2020). Receptor libraries were prepared by the immunoSEQ multiplex PCR assay. As stored in TCRdb, this immuneACCESS dataset retains in-frame rearrangements with V and J assigned. A fraction of the clones does not appear; measured against another copy, unresolved V genes explain less than half of the discrepancy, and the remainder lacks a known reason. Across this sample there are a few hundred thousand clones, with around 90% seen only once. The ten largest clonotypes hold about 14% of the sample. Material: PBMCs or T cells enriched from blood (not recorded which). Every receptor here comes from a man under 40 who had been exposed to COVID-19.

This chain uses TRBV5-1 with TRBJ2-5; D gene ambiguous. V dropped 3 bases and J dropped 2 bases, with 20 bases sitting between them. CDR3 length: 17 residues. CDR1 is SGHRS and CDR2 is YFSETQ in the germline V gene. The CDR3 bases are TGCGCCAGCAGCTCCCATTCCCGCACAAACCGACAAGAGACCCAGTACTTC. It is translated as CASSSHSRTNRQETQYF.

The rearrangement uses TRBV10-1 and TRBJ2-3; 9 bases are shared with TRBD1. V was clipped by 6 bases and J by 3 bases; unmatched bases: 1. The CDR3 is 13 amino acids. Germline V gene lookup returns CDR1 WNHNN and CDR2 SYGVQD (reference sequence). CDR3: CASSGQGTDTQYF. The CDR3 nucleotides are TGCGCCAGCAGCGGACAGGGGACAGATACGCAGTATTTT.

The chain uses TRBV7-9 and TRBJ2-3, with D unresolved. The germline V and J ends were trimmed by 6 bases and 6 bases, with 7 bases remaining between them. This CDR3 has 11 amino acids. Germline V gene lookup returns CDR1 SEHNR and CDR2 FQNEAQ (reference sequence). The CDR3 DNA follows: TGTGCCAGCAGTGCCAGGGATACGCAGTATTTT. This translates into CASSARDTQYF.

The CDR3 coding sequence is TGCGCCAGCAGTGAGTATCCGGGAGGAGAGTACGAGCAGTACTTC. This encodes CASSEYPGGEYEQYF. The chain uses TRBV10-1 and TRBJ2-7, with TRBD2 identical over 7 bases. Germline CDR1 WNHNN, CDR2 SYGVQD (reference sequence). J was trimmed by 4 bases and V by 1 base; bases with no gene match: 7. The CDR3 spans 15 residues.

The chain recombines TRBV19 with TRBJ1-6; tentative D call: TRBD1 (6 bases). The V end was cut by 4 bases, the J end by 10 bases, with 17 bases between. The CDR3 sequence is 15 residues long. Per the germline V gene, CDR1 is LNHDA and CDR2 is SQIVND (reference sequence). The CDR3, as DNA: TGTGCCAGTAGTACCACACAGGGTTACAACTCACCCCTCCACTTT. Protein sequence: CASSTTQGYNSPLHF.

J is TRBJ1-3 and V is TRBV4-2; D is ambiguous. Germline-derived CDR1 and CDR2 are LGHNA and YNFKEQ. CDR3 size: 15 residues. Between the trimmed V and J ends, which lost 4 bases and 0 bases, there was a span of 10 bases. The CDR3 loop reads CASSPFTYSGNTIYF. The CDR3 bases are TGTGCCAGCAGCCCCTTCACTTACTCTGGAAACACCATATATTTT.

The chain carries TRBV27 and TRBJ1-1; D uncertain. The CDR3 sequence is 13 residues long. Trimming took 2 bases from V and 5 from J, leaving 9 bases between them. Germline CDR1 MNHEY, CDR2 SMNVEV (reference sequence). This CDR3 reads CASSLTSVTEAFF. The CDR3 bases are TGTGCCAGCAGTTTAACGTCGGTAACTGAAGCTTTCTTT.

The chain couples TRBV10-2 to TRBJ2-5, with a tentative D call TRBD2 (6 bases). Germline lookup yields CDR1 WSHSY and CDR2 SAAADI. The V gene lost 7 bases and the J gene lost 3 bases, with 12 bases spanning the gap. The CDR3 covers 13 residues. DNA for the CDR3: TGCGCCAGCAAAGGACGGGGGAAAGAGACCCAGTACTTC. Residues: CASKGRGKETQYF.

This clone was seen at least ten times. The chain has TRBV5-6 and TRBJ2-7, with 8 bases that match TRBD2. The junction had 13 bases not matched to a gene; V was cut back by 3 bases and J by 5 bases. This CDR3 comprises 16 residues. Germline values: CDR1 SGHDT, CDR2 YYEEEE. As DNA, the CDR3 is TGTGCCAGCAGCTGGACCTACGGGGGGGCCGTGGACGAGCAGTACTTC. As protein: CASSWTYGGAVDEQYF. Looking up the rest from reference TRBV5-6 and TRBJ2-7 gives the full variable domain: DAGVTQSPTHLIKTRGQQVTLRCSPKSGHDTVSWYQQALGQGPQFIFQYYEEEERQRGNFPDRFSGHQFPNYSSELNVNALLLGDSALYLCASSWTYGGAVDEQYFGPGTRLTVT.

The V and J genes are TRBV4-1 and TRBJ1-3; possibly TRBD1 for D (5 bases). V gave up 3 bases and J gave up 4 bases, with 25 bases separating them. In germline, CDR1 is MGHRA, CDR2 YSYEKL. This CDR3 is 19 amino acids long. The CDR3 DNA is TGCGCCAGCAGCCATCCATTCCCGGGACGGCCGGGGGAGGGAAACACCATATATTTT. It specifies CASSHPFPGRPGEGNTIYF.

In its sample, this clone was seen a few times. The gene calls are TRBV5-1 and TRBJ2-3, with 14 bases fitting TRBD2. CDR3 length equals 16 residues. V lost 3 bases and J lost 0; bases outside the gene matches: 0. Germline V lookup: CDR1 SGHRS, CDR2 YFSETQ. CDR3 DNA sequence: TGCGCCAGCAGCTGGACTAGCGGGGGGAGCACAGATACGCAGTATTTT. It translates to CASSWTSGGSTDTQYF. Drawing the rest from reference TRBV5-1 and TRBJ2-3, the complete variable domain is KAGVTQTPRYLIKTRGQQVTLSCSPISGHRSVSWYQQTPGQGLQFLFEYFSETQRNKGNFPGRFSGRQFSNSRSEMNVSTLELGDSALYLCASSWTSGGSTDTQYFGPGTRLTVL.

The chain links TRBV27 to TRBJ1-5; 10 positions match TRBD1. This CDR3 contains 16 residues. CDR1 and CDR2 from the germline V gene are MNHEY and SMNVEV (reference sequence). The junction had 0 bases not matched to a gene; V was cut back by 0 bases and J by 1 base. The CDR3 DNA sequence: TGTGCCAGCAGTTTATCGGGACAGGGGAGCAATCAGCCCCAGCATTTT. Translating it yields CASSLSGQGSNQPQHF.

V is TRBV2 and J is TRBJ1-1; D remains ambiguous. V gave up 6 bases and J gave up 1 base, with 9 bases separating them. The CDR3 is 13 amino acids. Germline-derived CDR1 and CDR2 are SNHLY and FYNNEI. In DNA form, the CDR3 reads TGTGCCAGCAGGTATTCTAGGAACACTGAAGCTTTCTTT. This gives the protein CASRYSRNTEAFF.

The rearrangement links TRBV3-1 (or the pseudogene TRBV3-2) to TRBJ2-7; no reliable D call. The germline CDR1 and CDR2 sequences are LGHDT and YNNKEL (reference sequence). V was clipped by 2 bases and J by 6 bases, with 8 bases between them. The CDR3 contains 12 residues. CDR3 in DNA: TGTGCCAGCAGCCAAACGACGGGCGAGCAGTACTTC. Its protein product is CASSQTTGEQYF.

This chain joins TRBV5-1 and TRBJ2-1; 8 nucleotides align to TRBD1. Losses at the gene ends were 5 bases for V and 6 bases for J; bases not matched to a gene: 16. Germline V gene data show CDR1 as SGHRS and CDR2 as YFSETQ. The CDR3 extends over 17 amino acids. The CDR3 is CASRGDLGQGSSNEQFF. In nucleotides, the CDR3 is TGCGCCAGCAGAGGGGACCTAGGACAGGGAAGCTCCAATGAGCAGTTCTTC.

CDR3 coding DNA: TGCGCCAGCAGTGTCGCCGGGGAGCTGTTTTTT. This gives the protein CASSVAGELFF. J is TRBJ2-2 and V is TRBV4-1, with D unresolved. Trimming pared 6 bases from V and 6 bases from J, leaving 5 bases between. CDR1 is MGHRA and CDR2 is YSYEKL in the germline V gene. The CDR3 consists of 11 residues.

The chain couples TRBV6-2 or TRBV6-3 to TRBJ2-3; TRBD2 matches at 8 bases. Per germline, CDR1 MNHEY and CDR2 SVGEGT. V was clipped by 4 bases and J by 0 bases; unmatched bases: 9. CDR3 length: 17 residues. The CDR3 DNA follows: TGTGCCAGCAGTTCCTATCCCGGGGGGGGCAGCACAGATACGCAGTATTTT. Translation gives CASSSYPGGGSTDTQYF.